Listed below are T cell receptor beta chains from one sample, sequenced in a study of blood T cell repertoires in COVID-19. Only in-frame clones appear in the TCRdb table, and some are missing; sequencing was by immunoSEQ multiplex PCR. This sample has about 210,000 clones, with roughly 88% found just once. Sequencing was performed on peripheral blood. All receptors come from a man aged 40-55 years who had recovered from COVID-19. CDR3s include the opening cysteine and the closing phenylalanine or tryptophan. The D gene is left open where the match is weak. Some rows have no size entry. The others give once, few or many, or a class for an expanded clone.

TRBD2 | . | TRBJ2-1 | TRBV10-3 | CAAGLAGDYNEQFF | TGTGCCGCCGGACTAGCGGGGGACTACAATGAGCAGTTCTTC
TRBD2 | . | TRBJ2-7 | TRBV19 | CASSRTRLAGLYEQYF | TGTGCCAGTAGTAGGACGAGACTAGCGGGGCTCTACGAGCAGTACTTC
. | many | TRBJ1-6 | TRBV25-1 | CASSNTGKDSPLHF | TGTGCCAGCAGTAATACAGGGAAGGATTCACCCCTCCACTTT
TRBD2 | . | TRBJ2-2 | TRBV18 | CASSPRGGSDTGELFF | TGTGCCAGCTCACCGCGCGGGGGTTCAGACACCGGGGAGCTGTTTTTT
TRBD2 | once | TRBJ2-1 | TRBV11-2 | CASSLGTSGRHEQFF | TGTGCCAGCAGCTTGGGGACTAGCGGGAGACATGAGCAGTTCTTC
. | few | TRBJ2-2 | TRBV7-2 | CASSLFGRNTGELFF | TGTGCCAGCAGCCTTTTCGGGAGGAACACCGGGGAGCTGTTTTTT
TRBD1 | . | TRBJ2-7 | TRBV30 | CAWNRGRSSYEQYF | TGTGCCTGGAATAGGGGGCGAAGCTCCTACGAGCAGTACTTC
TRBD2 | . | TRBJ2-7 | TRBV11-2 | CASSLALAGAGEQYF | TGTGCCAGCAGCTTAGCCCTAGCGGGGGCAGGGGAGCAGTACTTC
TRBD2 | . | TRBJ2-3 | TRBV9 | CASSVGTSGNTDTQYF | TGTGCCAGCAGCGTTGGGACTAGCGGAAACACAGATACGCAGTATTTT
TRBD1 | . | TRBJ1-2 | TRBV12-3/TRBV12-4 | CASRWTGNYGYTF | TGTGCCAGCCGTTGGACAGGGAACTATGGCTACACCTTC
TRBD2 | . | TRBJ2-3 | TRBV6-5 | CASGGDATDTQYF | TGTGCCAGCGGGGGGGACGCCACAGATACGCAGTATTTT
TRBD2 | . | TRBJ2-5 | TRBV7-2 | CASSYRPGTRDETQYF | TGTGCCAGCAGCTATAGACCCGGGACTAGAGATGAGACCCAGTACTTC
. | . | TRBJ2-3 | TRBV5-4 | CASSPGISTGTDTQYF | TGTGCCAGCAGCCCCGGGATCTCCACGGGGACAGATACGCAGTATTTT
TRBD1 | . | TRBJ2-1 | TRBV6-2/TRBV6-3 | CASSEDRFLYNEQFF | TGTGCCAGCAGTGAGGACAGGTTCTTATACAATGAGCAGTTCTTC
. | . | TRBJ1-1 | TRBV5-1 | CASLGAGAEAFF | TGCGCCAGCTTGGGGGCTGGCGCTGAAGCTTTCTTT
TRBD1 | . | TRBJ1-2 | TRBV7-9 | CASSWTGGDGYTF | TGTGCCAGCAGCTGGACAGGGGGCGATGGCTACACCTTC
. | once | TRBJ2-7 | TRBV14 | CASSQDGPTAYEQYF | TGTGCCAGCAGCCAAGATGGGCCGACGGCCTACGAGCAGTACTTC
TRBD1 | . | TRBJ1-2 | TRBV27 | CASSVLPDRGYGYTF | TGTGCCAGCAGTGTCCTCCCGGACAGGGGCTATGGCTACACCTTC
TRBD2 | . | TRBJ2-1 | TRBV3-1/TRBV3-2 | CASSQDGLAGASSYNEQFF | TGTGCCAGCAGCCAAGACGGCCTAGCGGGAGCCTCGTCCTACAATGAGCAGTTCTTC
. | . | TRBJ1-6 | TRBV7-2 | CASSLRGGRNSPLHF | TGTGCCAGCAGCCTAAGGGGAGGGCGAAATTCACCCCTCCACTTT
. | . | TRBJ2-7 | TRBV9 | CASSAGPAYEQYF | TGTGCCAGCAGCGCAGGCCCGGCTTACGAGCAGTACTTC
TRBD2 | . | TRBJ2-3 | TRBV2 | CASRGLPTDTQYF | TGTGCCAGCAGGGGACTACCCACAGATACGCAGTATTTT
. | . | TRBJ2-3 | TRBV11-2 | CASSLDQVLDTQYF | TGTGCCAGCAGCTTAGATCAGGTATTAGATACGCAGTATTTT
TRBD1 | . | TRBJ2-2 | TRBV10-3 | CAIRPGQGTGELFF | TGTGCCATCAGGCCGGGACAGGGGACCGGGGAGCTGTTTTTT
. | . | TRBJ1-2 | TRBV4-3 | CASSQAAGDGYGYTF | TGCGCCAGCAGCCAAGCTGCGGGGGACGGCTATGGCTACACCTTC
. | . | TRBJ1-6 | TRBV6-4 | CASLYNSPLHF | TGTGCCAGCCTTTATAATTCACCCCTCCACTTT
. | . | TRBJ2-5 | TRBV5-1 | CASSLRRGETQYF | TGCGCCAGCAGCTTGCGGAGGGGAGAGACCCAGTACTTC
. | . | TRBJ2-1 | TRBV7-2 | CASSYPGHIYNEQFF | TGTGCCAGCAGCTATCCGGGACACATATACAATGAGCAGTTCTTC
TRBD1 | . | TRBJ1-5 | TRBV19 | CASIEGTAVYSNQPQHF | TGTGCCAGTATCGAAGGGACAGCGGTTTATAGCAATCAGCCCCAGCATTTT
. | . | TRBJ1-1 | TRBV7-9 | CASRDLETEAFF | TGTGCCAGCAGGGACTTGGAGACTGAAGCTTTCTTT
TRBD1 | . | TRBJ2-1 | TRBV6-5 | CASSSGTEPFF | TGTGCCAGCAGTTCCGGGACAGAACCGTTCTTC
. | few | TRBJ2-1 | TRBV30 | CAWSVIDEQFF | TGTGCCTGGAGTGTAATCGATGAGCAGTTCTTC
. | . | TRBJ1-2 | TRBV6-1 | CASSENPAAYYGYTF | TGTGCCAGCAGTGAGAATCCGGCGGCCTACTATGGCTACACCTTC
. | . | TRBJ1-5 | TRBV7-2 | CASSFQGNQPQHF | TGTGCCAGCAGCTTTCAGGGGAATCAGCCCCAGCATTTT
TRBD1 | few | TRBJ2-3 | TRBV30 | CAWSRTGEGTDTQYF | TGTGCCTGGAGTCGTACAGGGGAAGGCACAGATACGCAGTATTTT
. | once | TRBJ2-2 | TRBV29-1 | CSVEGPLNTGELFF | TGCAGCGTTGAGGGGCCCCTGAACACCGGGGAGCTGTTTTTT
TRBD1 | . | TRBJ2-2 | TRBV14 | CASSQYGTGATTGELFF | TGTGCCAGCAGCCAATATGGGACAGGGGCAACCACCGGGGAGCTGTTTTTT
TRBD2 | . | TRBJ2-5 | TRBV5-4 | CASSPRQGLAGRETQYF | TGTGCCAGCAGCCCCCGTCAGGGACTAGCGGGACGAGAGACCCAGTACTTC
. | . | TRBJ2-5 | TRBV29-1 | CSVWARGIQETQYF | TGCAGCGTGTGGGCCAGAGGGATTCAAGAGACCCAGTACTTC
. | . | TRBJ2-1 | TRBV7-2 | CASTLGGSGDEQFF | TGTGCCAGCACCCTTGGGGGGAGTGGGGATGAGCAGTTCTTC
TRBD1 | . | TRBJ1-2 | TRBV27 | CASSPGQGNYGYTF | TGTGCCAGCAGTCCTGGACAGGGAAACTATGGCTACACCTTC
TRBD2 | . | TRBJ2-2 | TRBV4-1 | CASRKLAGVTGELFF | TGCGCCAGCAGAAAACTAGCGGGAGTAACCGGGGAGCTGTTTTTT
. | . | TRBJ1-1 | TRBV6-2/TRBV6-3 | CASSYPTVEAFF | TGTGCCAGCAGTTACCCTACCGTGGAAGCTTTCTTT
. | . | TRBJ2-1 | TRBV10-3 | CATVESTLNEQFF | TGTGCCACCGTGGAATCGACTCTTAATGAGCAGTTCTTC
TRBD2 | . | TRBJ2-7 | TRBV15 | CATSRGLHSYEQYF | TGTGCCACCAGCAGGGGACTACATTCCTACGAGCAGTACTTC
. | . | TRBJ2-2 | TRBV2 | CASRDRSGLNTGELFF | TGTGCCAGCAGGGACCGTAGCGGATTGAACACCGGGGAGCTGTTTTTT
TRBD1 | . | TRBJ2-5 | TRBV7-2 | CASSLGRGDRVTQETQYF | TGTGCCAGCAGCTTAGGACGGGGGGACAGGGTAACCCAAGAGACCCAGTACTTC
TRBD1 | . | TRBJ2-1 | TRBV7-2 | CASSFLGTGGFDEQFF | TGTGCCAGCAGCTTCCTCGGGACAGGGGGTTTCGATGAGCAGTTCTTC
. | . | TRBJ2-6 | TRBV30 | CAWSALKSSGANVLTF | TGTGCCTGGAGTGCCCTAAAGAGCTCTGGGGCCAACGTCCTGACTTTC
. | . | TRBJ2-1 | TRBV4-2 | CASSQVRGRINEQFF | TGTGCCAGCAGCCAAGTTAGGGGTCGTATCAATGAGCAGTTCTTC
TRBD2 | . | TRBJ2-1 | TRBV28 | CASRAGTSGYNEQFF | TGTGCCAGCAGGGCCGGGACTAGCGGCTACAATGAGCAGTTCTTC
. | . | TRBJ2-7 | TRBV18 | CASSPNYEQYF | TGTGCCAGCTCACCCAACTACGAGCAGTACTTC